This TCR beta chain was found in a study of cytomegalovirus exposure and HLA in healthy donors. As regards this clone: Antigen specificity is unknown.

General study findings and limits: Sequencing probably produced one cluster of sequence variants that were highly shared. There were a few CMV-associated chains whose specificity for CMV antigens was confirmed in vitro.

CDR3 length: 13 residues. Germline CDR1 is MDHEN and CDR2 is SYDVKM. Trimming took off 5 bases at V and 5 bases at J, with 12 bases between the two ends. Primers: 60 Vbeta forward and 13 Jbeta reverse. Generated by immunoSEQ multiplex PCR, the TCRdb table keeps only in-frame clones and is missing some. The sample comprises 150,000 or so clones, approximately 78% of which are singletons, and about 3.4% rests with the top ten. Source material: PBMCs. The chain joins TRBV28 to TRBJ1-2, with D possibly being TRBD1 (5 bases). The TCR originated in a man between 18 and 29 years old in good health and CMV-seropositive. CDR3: CASSAGTGYGYTF. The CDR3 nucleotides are TGTGCCAGCAGTGCGGGGACCGGATATGGCTACACCTTC.